This record concerns one TCR beta chain sequence. Generated by immunoSEQ multiplex PCR, the TCRdb table keeps only in-frame clones and is missing some. The sample lists some 190,000 clones; 80% were seen once. V lost 7 bases, J lost 4 bases, and 10 bases stayed unmatched. The CDR3 length is 15 residues. The germline gives CDR1 MNHEY, CDR2 SVGAGI. This record comes from a study of blood T cell repertoires in COVID-19. All enrollees were roughly 18 to 89 years old and from about two dozen US areas. Allocation to cohorts depended on clinical history reported by the participants. Up to 2 weeks before entering the study, exposed participants had met a COVID-19 case.

The TCR sequence derives from a man in his sixties who had been exposed to COVID-19. Sequenced: PBMCs or T cells enriched from blood (not recorded which). This chain connects TRBV6-5 to TRBJ2-3; 8 nucleotides align to TRBD2. In DNA, the CDR3 is TGTGCCAGCACTCCGGGACTAGTAAGTCCAGATACGCAGTATTTT. It encodes CASTPGLVSPDTQYF.